The TCR beta chain under discussion was sequenced for a study of cytomegalovirus exposure and HLA in healthy donors. The CDR3 loop spans 15 amino acids. Looked up from germline, CDR1 is SGHRS and CDR2 is YFSETQ. V lost 2 bases and J lost 4, with 15 bases in between. Libraries were prepared by immunoSEQ multiplex PCR; TCRdb keeps only in-frame clonotypes and omits some of them. The sample lists about 160,000 clones; 89% were seen once. The clonotype comes from a man between 18 and 35 years old in good health and CMV-seropositive. The material sequenced was PBMCs. V is TRBV5-1 and J is TRBJ1-2; D perhaps matches TRBD1 (6 bases). CDR3 amino acids: CASSLGDRPLYGYTF. DNA of the CDR3: TGCGCCAGCAGCTTAGGAGACAGGCCCCTCTATGGCTACACCTTC.